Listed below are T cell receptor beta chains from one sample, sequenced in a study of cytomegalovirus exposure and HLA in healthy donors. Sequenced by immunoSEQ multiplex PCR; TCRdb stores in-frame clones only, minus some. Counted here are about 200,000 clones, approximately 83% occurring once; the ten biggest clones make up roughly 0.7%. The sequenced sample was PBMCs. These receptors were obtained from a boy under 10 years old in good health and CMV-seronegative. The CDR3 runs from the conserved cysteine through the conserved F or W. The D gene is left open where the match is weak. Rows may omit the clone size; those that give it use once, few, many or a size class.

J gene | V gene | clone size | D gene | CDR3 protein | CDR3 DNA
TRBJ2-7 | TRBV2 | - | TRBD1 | CASSRDRGYEQYF | TGTGCCAGCAGCAGGGACAGGGGCTACGAGCAGTACTTC
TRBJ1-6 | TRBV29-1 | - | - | CSVAGDYNSPLHF | TGCAGCGTTGCAGGGGACTATAATTCACCCCTCCACTTT
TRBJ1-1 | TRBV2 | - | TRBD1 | CASSGTGQACTAFF | TGTGCCAGCAGTGGGACGGGACAGGCGTGTACAGCTTTCTTT
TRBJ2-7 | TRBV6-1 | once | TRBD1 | CASSKDRASYEQYF | TGTGCCAGCAGTAAGGACAGGGCCTCCTACGAGCAGTACTTC
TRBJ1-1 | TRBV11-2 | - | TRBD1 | CASSLERDSTLEAFF | TGTGCCAGCAGCTTAGAGCGGGACAGCACCCTTGAAGCTTTCTTT
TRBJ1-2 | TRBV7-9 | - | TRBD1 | CASETQDRGYYGYTF | TGTGCCAGCGAAACCCAGGACAGGGGCTACTATGGCTACACCTTC
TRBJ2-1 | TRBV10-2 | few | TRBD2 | CASTPGIAGINEQFF | TGCGCCAGCACTCCCGGAATAGCGGGGATCAATGAGCAGTTCTTC
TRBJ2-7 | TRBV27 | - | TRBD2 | CASSFQLAGGPREQYF | TGTGCCAGCAGTTTCCAGCTAGCGGGAGGCCCCAGAGAGCAGTACTTC
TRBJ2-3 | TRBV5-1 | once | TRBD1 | CASSWTGGRGTDTQYF | TGCGCCAGCAGCTGGACAGGGGGCAGAGGCACAGATACGCAGTATTTT
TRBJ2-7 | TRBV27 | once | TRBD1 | CASSPRGHEQYF | TGTGCCAGCAGTCCCAGGGGGCACGAGCAGTACTTC
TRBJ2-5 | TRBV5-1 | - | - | CASSFSSREPSIGETQYF | TGCGCCAGCAGCTTCTCGTCGAGAGAGCCAAGCATCGGAGAGACCCAGTACTTC
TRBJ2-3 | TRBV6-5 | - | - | CASSSRVATDTQYF | TGTGCCAGCAGTTCGAGGGTGGCCACAGATACGCAGTATTTT
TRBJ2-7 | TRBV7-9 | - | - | CASSKPRFYEQYF | TGTGCCAGCAGCAAACCGAGATTCTACGAGCAGTACTTC
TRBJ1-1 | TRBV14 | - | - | CASSQVEPNLMNTEAFF | TGTGCCAGCAGCCAAGTTGAGCCTAATCTCATGAACACTGAAGCTTTCTTT
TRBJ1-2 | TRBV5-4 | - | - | CASSARRTDNYGYTF | TGTGCCAGCAGCGCCCGTAGGACAGATAACTATGGCTACACCTTC
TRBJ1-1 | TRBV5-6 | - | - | CASSLGTLQAFF | TGTGCCAGCAGCTTGGGAACACTACAAGCTTTCTTT
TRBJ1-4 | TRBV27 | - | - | CASRRGTANEKLFF | TGTGCCAGCCGCCGCGGGACGGCTAATGAAAAACTGTTTTTT
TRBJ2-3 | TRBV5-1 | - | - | CASSQDTTDTQYF | TGCGCCAGCAGCCAGGATACCACAGATACGCAGTATTTT
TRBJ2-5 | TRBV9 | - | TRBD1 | CASSPLRGPGETQYF | TGTGCCAGCAGCCCCCTTAGGGGGCCGGGGGAGACCCAGTACTTC
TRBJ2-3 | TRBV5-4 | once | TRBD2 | CASSLLAGVSDTQYF | TGTGCCAGCAGCTTACTAGCGGGAGTCTCAGATACGCAGTATTTT
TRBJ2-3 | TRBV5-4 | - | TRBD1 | CASSTGQGARAQYF | TGTGCCAGCAGCACAGGACAGGGGGCGCGGGCGCAGTATTTT
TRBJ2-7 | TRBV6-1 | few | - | CASSAAYEQYF | TGTGCCAGCAGTGCAGCCTACGAGCAGTACTTC
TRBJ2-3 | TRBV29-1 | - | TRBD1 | CSASGTGGLLDTQYF | TGCAGCGCCTCTGGGACAGGGGGATTATTAGATACGCAGTATTTT
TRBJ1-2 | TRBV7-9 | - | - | CASSLVGRGQDGYTF | TGTGCCAGCAGCTTAGTGGGCAGGGGTCAAGATGGCTACACCTTC
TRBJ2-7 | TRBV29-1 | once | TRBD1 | CSVRDRAYEQYF | TGCAGCGTTCGGGACAGGGCCTACGAGCAGTACTTC
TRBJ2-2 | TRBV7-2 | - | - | CASSPVDTGELFF | TGTGCCAGCAGCCCGGTGGACACCGGGGAGCTGTTTTTT
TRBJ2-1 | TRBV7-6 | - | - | CASSEYRDHNEQFF | TGTGCCAGCAGCGAGTACAGGGACCACAATGAGCAGTTCTTC
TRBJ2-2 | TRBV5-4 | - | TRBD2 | CASSLWGGLNTGELFF | TGTGCCAGCAGCTTGTGGGGGGGATTAAACACCGGGGAGCTGTTTTTT
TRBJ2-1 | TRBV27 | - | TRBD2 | CASSPGTSGGREQFF | TGTGCCAGCAGTCCAGGGACTAGCGGGGGGCGGGAGCAGTTCTTC
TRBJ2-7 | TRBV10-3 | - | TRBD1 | CATADRGNFYEQYF | TGTGCCACCGCAGACAGGGGGAACTTCTACGAGCAGTACTTC
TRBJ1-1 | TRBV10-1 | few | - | CASSEGKAGLAEAFF | TGCGCCAGCAGTGAGGGCAAGGCAGGGTTGGCTGAAGCTTTCTTT
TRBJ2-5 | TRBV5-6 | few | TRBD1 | CASSDGTEETQYF | TGTGCCAGCAGCGACGGGACAGAAGAGACCCAGTACTTC
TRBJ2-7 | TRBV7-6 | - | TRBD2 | CASSYGTSGAYEQYF | TGTGCCAGCAGCTACGGGACTAGCGGGGCCTACGAGCAGTACTTC
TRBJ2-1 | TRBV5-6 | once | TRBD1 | CASSRPGQGNEQFF | TGTGCCAGCAGCCGCCCGGGACAGGGGAATGAGCAGTTCTTC
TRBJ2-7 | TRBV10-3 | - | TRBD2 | CAISESPSGRRYEQYF | TGTGCCATCAGTGAGTCGCCTAGCGGGAGAAGGTACGAGCAGTACTTC
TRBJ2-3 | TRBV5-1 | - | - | CASSSTDTQYF | TGCGCCAGCAGCTCTACAGATACGCAGTATTTT
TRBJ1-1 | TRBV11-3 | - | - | CASSLSGRQAFF | TGTGCCAGCAGCTTATCAGGCAGGCAAGCTTTCTTT